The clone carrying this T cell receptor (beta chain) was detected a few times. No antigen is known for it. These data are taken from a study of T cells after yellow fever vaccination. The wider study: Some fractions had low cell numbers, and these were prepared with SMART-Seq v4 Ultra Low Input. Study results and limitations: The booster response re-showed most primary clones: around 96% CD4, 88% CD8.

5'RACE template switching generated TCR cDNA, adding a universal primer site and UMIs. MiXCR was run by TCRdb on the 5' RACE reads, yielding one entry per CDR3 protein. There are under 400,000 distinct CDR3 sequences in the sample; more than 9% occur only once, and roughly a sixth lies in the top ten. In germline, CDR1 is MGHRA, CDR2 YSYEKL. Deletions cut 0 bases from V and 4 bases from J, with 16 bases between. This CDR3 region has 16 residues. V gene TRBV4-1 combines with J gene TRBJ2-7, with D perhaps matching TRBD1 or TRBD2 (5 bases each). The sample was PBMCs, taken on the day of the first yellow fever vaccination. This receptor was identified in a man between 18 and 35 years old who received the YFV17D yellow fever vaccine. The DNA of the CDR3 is TGCGCCAGCAGCCAAGACCCTCGGGACGGGCTTTACGAGCAGTACGTC. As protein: CASSQDPRDGLYEQYV.